The clone carrying this TCR beta chain was detected only a few times. In this CDR3 the conserved last residue, phenylalanine or tryptophan, is missing, so a read error is likely. This record comes from a study of cytomegalovirus exposure and HLA in healthy donors. Study-level information: A prior study identified 117 million unique TCR beta sequences from 180 million or so T cells. From HLA-typed donors, an early data release held tens of millions of unique TCRs.

A multiplex PCR was run with 60 Vbeta primers and 13 Jbeta primers. Here immunoSEQ multiplex PCR was the method, and the copy in TCRdb shows in-frame clones only, minus some. The sample records 150,000 to 200,000 clones, roughly 79% being singletons. Trimming shortened V by 4 bases and J by 10 bases, and 11 bases separated the two germline ends. Germline assignment: CDR1 ENHRY and CDR2 SYGVKD. The CDR3 runs to 13 residues. This sequence was found in a man younger than 35 in good health and CMV-seropositive. Sequenced: PBMCs. The V gene is TRBV10-3, the J gene TRBJ1-6; D gene uncertain. The CDR3 region has the DNA TGTGCCATCAGTGCTACCGCCCGATCACCCCTCCACCTT. Encoded protein: CAISATARSPLHL.